This TCR beta chain was found in a study of T cells in Graves' hyperthyroidism and ophthalmopathy (dated by TCRdb to about 2019). Notes on the research overall: Peripheral blood samples were taken at the time of initial diagnosis, prior to any treatment. To identify TCR V-J signatures that set the groups apart, the researchers used a discovery cohort of roughly 100 patients, made up of around 42 with Graves' ophthalmopathy and 57 with stable Graves' hyperthyroidism. Whether ophthalmopathy could be predicted prospectively was tested in an independent validation cohort made up of roughly 20 hyperthyroidism patients plus 17 patients who later progressed to ophthalmopathy. For training and testing, the 100 or so patients in the discovery cohort were randomly divided in a 7:3 ratio. The study also compared thyroid tissue and blood T-cell repertoires from several Graves' hyperthyroidism patients. Once sampling was done, hyperthyroidism patients were given methimazole at a starting dose of 30 mg daily, whereas ophthalmopathy patients were given high-dose intravenous methylprednisolone. TCR Vbeta CDR3 sequencing of 120 to 150 peripheral blood samples (more than 40 ophthalmopathy, 75 hyperthyroidism and approximately 17 progressor patients) is reported in the paper. Results the study describes overall, beyond this receptor: Sample size was not statistically predetermined, and investigators were not blinded to group allocation. A model built on a 13 V-J signature distinguished ophthalmopathy from stable hyperthyroidism, reaching over 85% sensitivity and around 81% specificity in cross-validation and 80%/75% in testing. In validation, the model predicted progression to ophthalmopathy a median of roughly 6.1 months before onset, with roughly 70% sensitivity and around 76% specificity. Most expanded thyroid clonotypes (frequency above 0.001) were also detected in blood, suggesting blood repertoires may reflect thyroid immune responses.

Amplification of TCR beta CDR3 regions was carried out from RNA transcripts. The first round of RT-PCR for the TCR CDR3 was performed with the HTBI primer set and the Qiagen OneStep RT-PCR kit. The libraries were constructed in a second round of multiplex PCR and then size-selected and purified. Sequencing of the libraries was done on an Illumina HiSeq2000 using paired-end 100 bp reads. The original pipeline was this. Raw data were processed with SOAPnuke, discarding reads with adapters, uncalled bases, mean Phred below 15, or no exact constant-primer or identifier match. COPE v1.2.5 was used to merge the high-quality paired reads, and each unique nucleotide sequence was defined as a clonotype. MiTCR v1.1 was used to align the clonotypes against IMGT TRBV, TRBD and TRBJ reference segments. The analysis included only V-J combinations with a frequency above 0.0001, which together covered about 99% of the repertoires. The TCS score was defined as F50 (clonal expansion) divided by E x V (chaos), with BLOSUM62-based TCRdist calculated between CDR3 peptides within each V-J. Welch's t-statistics and random forest reduced around 550 V-J features to 10 to 15, which were used in a naive Bayes classifier (R e1071). TCRdb redid the processing of the public reads, applying fastp at Q25 and MiXCR, and retained in-frame beta chains. One record per CDR3 amino acid sequence lists the most common genes and DNA. None of the V and J calls come from the authors' own analysis; TCRdb made them. Counted in this sample were hundreds of thousands of distinct CDR3 sequences; around 19% of them appeared once. The ten largest clonotypes hold about 41% of the sample.

V and J lose 5 bases and 1 base, and a span of 12 bases separates them. Looking up the germline V gene yields CDR1 KGHDR and CDR2 SFDVKD. Its CDR3 holds 15 amino acids, cysteine through phenylalanine. Only the CDR3 portion is preserved as DNA: 45 bases, with reading frame beginning at the first base. Ten or more counts support this clonotype. There is no known antigen for this receptor. No base quality information exists; no much larger clone differs at one position. Stable Graves' hyperthyroidism was defined as no progression to ophthalmopathy during 18 months of follow-up. The hyperthyroidism patients were between 18 and 65 years old and newly diagnosed, with a disease duration of less than 2 months. Patients with uncontrolled infections, other autoimmune diseases, pregnancy or lactation were excluded. Clinical symptoms, serum thyroxine and TRAb, thyroid ultrasound, and orbital computed tomography formed the basis for the diagnoses. Ficoll-Paque density gradient centrifugation was used to isolate PBMCs from around 10 ml of fresh peripheral blood. Total RNA was extracted with Trizol reagent, and quality was checked on an Agilent 2100 Bioanalyzer.

In this chain, TRBV24-1 is recombined with TRBJ2-3, and possibly TRBD2, on 7 matching bases. Material for sequencing was blood. The source of this sequence is a man aged 35 to 55 with Graves' hyperthyroidism. The nucleotide sequence reads TGTGCCACCAGTGTGACGGGGGGCGGCACAGATACGCAGTATTTT. Its protein is CATSVTGGGTDTQYF.